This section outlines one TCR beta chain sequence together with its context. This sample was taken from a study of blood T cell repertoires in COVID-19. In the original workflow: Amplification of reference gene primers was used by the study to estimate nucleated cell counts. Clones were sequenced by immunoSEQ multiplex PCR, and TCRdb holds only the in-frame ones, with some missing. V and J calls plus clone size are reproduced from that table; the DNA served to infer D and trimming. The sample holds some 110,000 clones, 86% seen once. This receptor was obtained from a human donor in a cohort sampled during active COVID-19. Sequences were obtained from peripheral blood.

CDR3 region: CASSFFGSDEQYF. CDR3 nucleotides: TGTGCCAGCAGCTTCTTCGGGTCGGACGAGCAGTACTTC. V gene TRBV7-9 combines with J gene TRBJ2-7, with unresolved D. The CDR3 has 13 residues. V was trimmed by 3 bases and J by 5 bases, leaving 11 bases between them. Germline loops: CDR1 SEHNR, CDR2 FQNEAQ (reference sequence).